This TCR beta chain emerged from a study of blood T cell repertoires in COVID-19. Across the whole study: Sample material is recorded as cDNA or gDNA derived from T cells, B-cell-depleted T cells, or PBMCs.

Clinical histories supplied by participants themselves formed the basis of cohort assignment. This clone was seen once. The CDR3 runs 15 residues. Unmatched junction bases numbered 7, after V lost 1 base and J lost 8 bases. CDR1 is LGHNA, CDR2 YSLEER, per germline. Authors' methods: How many nucleated cells were present was estimated from reference gene primer amplification. The method was immunoSEQ multiplex PCR; TCRdb's version includes in-frame clones alone and lacks a portion of them. V and J calls and clone size are those listed in that table; D and trimming were worked out from the DNA. The sample records around 200,000 clones, about nine tenths being singletons.

The receptor was derived from a man between 18 and 29 years old with acute COVID-19. The sequencing input was PBMCs or T cells enriched from blood (not recorded which). The chain is built from TRBV4-3 and TRBJ2-1; 8 bases match TRBD2. The CDR3 protein is CASSQGTSYTDEQFF. In DNA, the CDR3 is TGCGCCAGCAGCCAAGGGACTAGCTATACCGATGAGCAGTTCTTC.